This TCR beta chain was sequenced in a study of T cells in Graves' hyperthyroidism and ophthalmopathy. Trimming shortened V by 3 bases and J by 4 bases, and 13 bases separated the two germline ends. Germline CDR1 is SGHVS and CDR2 is FNYEAQ. CDR3 size: 15 residues. It was uncontrolled infection, other autoimmune disease, pregnancy or lactation that excluded patients. Clinical symptoms, serum thyroxine, TRAb, thyroid ultrasound and orbital computed tomography established diagnosis. Turning to this clonotype: The antigen remains unidentified.

Amplification of TCR beta CDR3 regions was performed using RNA transcripts as template. The HTBI set primed first-round TCR CDR3 RT-PCR. MiXCR, run by TCRdb on the multiplex PCR reads, gives a single entry per CDR3 protein. The sample lists 500,000 to 750,000 distinct CDR3 sequences, about 45% occurring once. The study's findings and limits: Most thyroid clonotypes with frequency above 0.001 were detected in blood. A 13 V-J signature model discriminated ophthalmopathy versus stable hyperthyroidism.

The sequencing sample was made of peripheral blood or thyroid tissue (not recorded which). This receptor was taken from a woman between 18 and 29 years old with Graves' hyperthyroidism. This chain links TRBV7-6 with TRBJ1-5; tentative D call: TRBD1 (5 bases). The CDR3 coding sequence is TGTGCCAGCAGCTTGAGCAGACGGGGGAATCAGCCCCAGCATTTT. Protein product: CASSLSRRGNQPQHF.